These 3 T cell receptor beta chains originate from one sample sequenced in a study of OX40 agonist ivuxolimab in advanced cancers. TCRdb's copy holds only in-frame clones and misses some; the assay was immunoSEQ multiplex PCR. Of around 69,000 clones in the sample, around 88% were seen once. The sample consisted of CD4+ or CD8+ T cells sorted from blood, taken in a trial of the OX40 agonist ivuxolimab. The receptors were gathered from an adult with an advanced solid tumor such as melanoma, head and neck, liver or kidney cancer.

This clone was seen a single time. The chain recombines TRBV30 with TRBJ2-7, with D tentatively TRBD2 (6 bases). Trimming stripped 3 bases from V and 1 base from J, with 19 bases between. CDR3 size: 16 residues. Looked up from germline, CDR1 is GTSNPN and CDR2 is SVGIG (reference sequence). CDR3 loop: CAWSRLQGLLSYEQYF. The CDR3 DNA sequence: TGTGCCTGGAGCCGGCTGCAGGGACTCCTTTCCTACGAGCAGTACTTC.

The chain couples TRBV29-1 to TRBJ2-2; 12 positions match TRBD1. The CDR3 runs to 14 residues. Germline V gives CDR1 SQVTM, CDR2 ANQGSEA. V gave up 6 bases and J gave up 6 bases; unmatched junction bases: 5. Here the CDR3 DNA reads TGCAGCGTCCGGGACAGGGGGCGATCCGGGGAGCTGTTTTTT. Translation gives CSVRDRGRSGELFF.

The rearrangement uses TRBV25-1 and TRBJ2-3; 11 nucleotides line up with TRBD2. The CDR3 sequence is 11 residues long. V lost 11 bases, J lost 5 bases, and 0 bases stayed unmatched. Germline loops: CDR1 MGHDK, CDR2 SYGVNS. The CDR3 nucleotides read TGTGCCGGACTAGCGGGAGATACGCAGTATTTT. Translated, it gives CAGLAGDTQYF.